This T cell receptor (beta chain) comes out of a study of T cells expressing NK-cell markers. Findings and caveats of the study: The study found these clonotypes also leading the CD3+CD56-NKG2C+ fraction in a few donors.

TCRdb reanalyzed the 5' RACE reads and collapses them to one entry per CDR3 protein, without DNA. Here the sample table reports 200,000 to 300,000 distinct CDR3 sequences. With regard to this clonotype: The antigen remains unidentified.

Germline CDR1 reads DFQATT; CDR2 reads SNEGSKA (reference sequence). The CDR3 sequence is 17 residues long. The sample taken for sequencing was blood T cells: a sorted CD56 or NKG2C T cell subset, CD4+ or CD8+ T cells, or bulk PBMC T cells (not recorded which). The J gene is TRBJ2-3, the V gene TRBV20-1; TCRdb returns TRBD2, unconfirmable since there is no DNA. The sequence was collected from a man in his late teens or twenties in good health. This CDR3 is CSARGTQAGGQTDTQYF.